This T cell receptor (beta chain) was observed in a study of blood T cell repertoires in COVID-19. For the study at large: Sites in the United States, Italy and Spain provided acute and convalescent COVID-19 samples. T cells, B-cell-depleted T cells, or PBMCs supplied cDNA or gDNA.

In the authors' workflow: Amplification from reference gene primers served as the basis for estimated nucleated cell counts. Method: immunoSEQ multiplex PCR; TCRdb's copy keeps in-frame clones and lacks some. D and trimming come from the DNA, and the V and J calls and clone size come from that table. The sample has more than 80,000 clones, roughly four fifths seen once. The receptor was isolated from a woman between 70 and 85 years old with acute or convalescent COVID-19. The sequenced material came from peripheral blood.

The CDR3 sequence: CASSEGSNSGNTIYF. As DNA, the CDR3 is TGCGCCAGCAGTGAGGGCAGTAACTCTGGAAACACCATATATTTT. The chain recombines TRBV10-1 with TRBJ1-3; no definite D call. Germline V CDR1 and CDR2: WNHNN, SYGVQD (reference sequence). The CDR3 runs to 15 residues. The V end was cut by 2 bases, the J end by 0 bases, with 8 bases between.